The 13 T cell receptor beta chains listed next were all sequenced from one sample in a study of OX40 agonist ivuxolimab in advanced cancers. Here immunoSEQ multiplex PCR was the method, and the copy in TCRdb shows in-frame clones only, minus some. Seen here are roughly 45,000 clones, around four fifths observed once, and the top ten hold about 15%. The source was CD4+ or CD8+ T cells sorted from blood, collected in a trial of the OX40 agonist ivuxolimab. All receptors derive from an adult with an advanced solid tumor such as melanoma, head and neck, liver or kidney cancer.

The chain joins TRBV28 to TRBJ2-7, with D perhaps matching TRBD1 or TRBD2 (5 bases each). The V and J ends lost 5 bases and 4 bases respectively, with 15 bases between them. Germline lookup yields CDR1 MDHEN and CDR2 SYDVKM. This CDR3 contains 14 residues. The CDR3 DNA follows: TGTGCCAGCAGTGAGGGTTCTGAGGGGTACGAGCAGTACTTC. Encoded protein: CASSEGSEGYEQYF.

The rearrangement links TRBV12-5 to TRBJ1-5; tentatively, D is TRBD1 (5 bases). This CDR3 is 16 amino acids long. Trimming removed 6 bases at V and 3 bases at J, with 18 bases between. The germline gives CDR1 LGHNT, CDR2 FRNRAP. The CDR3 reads CASGPPGTAFNQPQHF. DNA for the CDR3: TGTGCTAGTGGCCCCCCCGGGACCGCTTTCAATCAGCCCCAGCATTTT.

In nucleotides, the CDR3 is TGTGCCAGCTCACCACCGGAAAGGGAAGAAAAACTGTTTTTT. It is translated as CASSPPEREEKLFF. This rearrangement joins TRBV18 to TRBJ1-4; D is undetermined. V dropped 0 bases and J dropped 8 bases, with 10 bases sitting between them. This CDR3 contains 14 residues. Germline assignment: CDR1 KGHSH and CDR2 LQKENI.

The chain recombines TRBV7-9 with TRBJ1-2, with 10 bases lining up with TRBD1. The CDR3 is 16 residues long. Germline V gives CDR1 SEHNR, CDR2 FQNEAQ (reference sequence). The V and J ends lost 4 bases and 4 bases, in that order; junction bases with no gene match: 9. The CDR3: CASSSGQGSTRYGYTF. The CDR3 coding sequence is TGTGCCAGCAGCTCGGGACAGGGGTCTACCCGCTATGGCTACACCTTC.

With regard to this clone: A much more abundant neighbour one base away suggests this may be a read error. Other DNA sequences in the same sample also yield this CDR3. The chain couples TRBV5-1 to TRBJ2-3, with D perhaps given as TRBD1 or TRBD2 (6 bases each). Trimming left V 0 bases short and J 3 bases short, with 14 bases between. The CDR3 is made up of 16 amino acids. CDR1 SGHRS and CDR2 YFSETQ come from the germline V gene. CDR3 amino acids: CASSLGRGALTDTQYF. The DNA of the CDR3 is TGCGCCAGCAGCTTGGGGAGGGGGGCTCTGACAGATACGCAGTATTTT.

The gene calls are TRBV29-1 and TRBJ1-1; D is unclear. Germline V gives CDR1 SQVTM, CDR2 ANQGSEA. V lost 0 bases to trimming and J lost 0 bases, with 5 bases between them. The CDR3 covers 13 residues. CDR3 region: CSVEDILNTEAFF. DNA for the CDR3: TGCAGCGTTGAAGACATCTTGAACACTGAAGCTTTCTTT.

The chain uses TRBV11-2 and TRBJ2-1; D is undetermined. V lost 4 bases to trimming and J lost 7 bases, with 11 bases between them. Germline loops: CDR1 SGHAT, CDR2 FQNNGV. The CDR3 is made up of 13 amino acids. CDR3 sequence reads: CASSYIAGNEQFF. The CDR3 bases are TGTGCCAGCAGCTACATCGCCGGGAATGAGCAGTTCTTC.

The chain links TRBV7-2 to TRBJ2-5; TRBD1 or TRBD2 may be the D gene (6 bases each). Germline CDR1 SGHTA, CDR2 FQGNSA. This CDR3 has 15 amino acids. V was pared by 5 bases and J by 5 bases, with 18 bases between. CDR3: CASSPGGGDGETQYF. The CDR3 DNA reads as TGTGCCAGCAGCCCCGGAGGGGGAGATGGGGAGACCCAGTACTTC.

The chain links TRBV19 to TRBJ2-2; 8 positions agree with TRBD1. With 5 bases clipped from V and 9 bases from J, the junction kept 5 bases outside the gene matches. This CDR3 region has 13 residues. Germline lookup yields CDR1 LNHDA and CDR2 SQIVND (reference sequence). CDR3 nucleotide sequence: TGTGCCAGTAGTTGGACAGGGCGAAGGGAGCTGTTTTTT. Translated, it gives CASSWTGRRELFF.

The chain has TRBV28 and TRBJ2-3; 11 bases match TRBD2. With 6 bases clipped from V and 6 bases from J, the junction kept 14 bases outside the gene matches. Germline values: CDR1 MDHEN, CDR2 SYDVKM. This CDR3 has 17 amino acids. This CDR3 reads CASSSRVLAGGRDTQYF. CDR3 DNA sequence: TGTGCCAGCAGCTCGCGCGTCCTAGCGGGAGGTAGGGATACGCAGTATTTT.

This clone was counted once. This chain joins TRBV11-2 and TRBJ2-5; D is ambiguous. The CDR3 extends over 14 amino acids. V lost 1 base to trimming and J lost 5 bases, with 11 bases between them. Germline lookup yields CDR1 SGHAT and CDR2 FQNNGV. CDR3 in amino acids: CASSLGGRDETQYF. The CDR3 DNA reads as TGTGCCAGCAGCTTAGGGGGAAGGGATGAGACCCAGTACTTC.

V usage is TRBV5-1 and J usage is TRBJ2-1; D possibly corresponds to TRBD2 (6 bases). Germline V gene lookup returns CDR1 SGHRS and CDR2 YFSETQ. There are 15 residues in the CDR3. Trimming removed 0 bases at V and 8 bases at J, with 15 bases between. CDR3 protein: CASSLDGGIYDEQFF. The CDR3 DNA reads TGCGCCAGCAGCTTGGACGGGGGAATTTACGATGAGCAGTTCTTC.

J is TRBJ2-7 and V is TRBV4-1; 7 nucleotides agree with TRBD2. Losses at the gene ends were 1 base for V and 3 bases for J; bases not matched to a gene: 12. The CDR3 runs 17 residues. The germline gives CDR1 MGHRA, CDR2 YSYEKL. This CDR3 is CASSQVTQALAFYEQYF. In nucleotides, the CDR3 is TGCGCCAGCAGCCAAGTCACTCAGGCACTAGCGTTCTACGAGCAGTACTTC.